Detailed here is one TCR beta chain. This record belongs to a study of technical replicates of blood from several donors. Germline CDR1 MGHRA, CDR2 YSYEKL. This CDR3 is 14 amino acids long. The ends lost 4 bases at V and 4 bases at J; junction bases unmatched: 5. Generated by immunoSEQ multiplex PCR, the TCRdb table keeps only in-frame clones and is missing some. The table lists 80,000 or so clones, about 94% of them singletons. The receptor comes from a human donor in good health. The gene calls are TRBV4-1 and TRBJ2-7, with 9 bases fitting TRBD1. The specimen was T cells isolated from PBMCs. This CDR3 is CASSPSGTGYEQYF. The CDR3 nucleotides are TGCGCCAGCAGCCCATCCGGGACAGGGTACGAGCAGTACTTC.